The T cell receptor (beta chain) under discussion was sequenced for a study of blood T cell repertoires in COVID-19. Study-level background: Acute and convalescent COVID-19 samples came from the United States, Italy and Spain. PBMCs, B-cell-depleted T cells, or T cells were the source of the cDNA or gDNA that made up the material.

The CDR3 covers 15 residues. Germline assignment: CDR1 SGHVS and CDR2 FNYEAQ. V dropped 1 base and J dropped 3; count of bases not matched to a gene: 1. Methods used by the authors: Estimation of nucleated cell counts was performed using reference gene primer amplification. Generated by immunoSEQ multiplex PCR, the TCRdb table keeps only in-frame clones and is missing some. Clone size and the V and J calls come from that table; the DNA yielded D and trimming. The data show about 210,000 clones, with over 75% seen just once and roughly 12% held by the top ten. The J gene is TRBJ2-1, the V gene TRBV7-6, with TRBD2 identical over 9 bases. The origin of this receptor is a human donor in a cohort sampled during active COVID-19. The sequenced sample consisted of peripheral blood. The CDR3 nucleotides are TGTGCCAGCAGCTTAGTAGCGGGAGTCTACAATGAGCAGTTCTTC. Translated: CASSLVAGVYNEQFF.